This TCR beta chain derives from a study of T cell clusters in autoimmune cytopenias. Looking at the study overall: A median age of around 63 years and mean of around 55 years characterized healthy donor controls.

TRB was amplified from roughly 0.25 ug of peripheral blood genomic DNA per sample. Germline CDR1 and CDR2: SGHNT and YENEEA. The CDR3 totals 15 residues. Multiplex touch-down PCR amplified TRB using TRB-A and TRB-B pools in one tube. TCRdb derives one entry per CDR3 protein from the multiplex PCR reads, leaving out DNA. Its listing shows several thousand distinct CDR3 sequences. These same data were also listed under a study on T cell repertoires in aging, cancer and after chemotherapy. That source notes: Donor ages fell into six groups from 30 or younger up to 70 or older. Compared with age-matched healthy donors, untreated hematological or solid cancer patients showed higher blood TCR clonality. In cancer patients, declining TCR diversity with age involved lost richness and lost evenness.

The chain recombines TRBV11-3 with TRBJ2-5; TCRdb returns TRBD2, unconfirmable since there is no DNA. Sequencing was performed on peripheral blood. The clonotype comes from a human donor in good health. The CDR3 protein is CASSSGGAVEETQYF.